This TCR beta chain was identified in a study of early stage breast cancer tumors. Background on the study: About eight ER+/PR+/HER2- tumors were invasive ductal; a few were invasive lobular. Each sample averaged approximately 9.9-fold read coverage.

Study observations and caveats: Functional markers like CD4, CD8 and FOXP3 were missed in bulk sequencing.

Regarding this clone: Its target is not known.

Each sample had two DNA replicates, around 0.45 ug blood or 1.5 ug tissue. Here immunoSEQ multiplex PCR was the method, and the copy in TCRdb shows in-frame clones only, minus some. The data contain almost 55,000 clones, about 93% of them seen just once; the ten biggest clones take up around 5%. This CDR3 spans 16 amino acids. Germline-derived CDR1 and CDR2 are LNHDA and SQIVND (reference sequence). J gave up 1 base and V 3 bases, and 3 bases lay outside the gene matches. The source of this sequence is a person aged 70 to 80 with breast cancer. V gene TRBV19 combines with J gene TRBJ2-3, with TRBD1 identical over 11 bases. The source material was blood. Here the CDR3 DNA reads TGTGCCAGTAGTATGGGACAGGGGGTGGGCACAGATACGCAGTATTTT. Translated, it gives CASSMGQGVGTDTQYF.